The present entry profiles one TCR beta chain with its context. This CDR3 contains 14 residues. Germline CDR1 reads SGHTA; CDR2 reads FQGNSA. Trimming pared 5 bases from V and 3 bases from J, leaving 13 bases between. This entry is derived from a study of blood T cell repertoires in COVID-19. Overall study context: From the United States, Italy and Spain came samples of acute and convalescent COVID-19. Sources were T cells, B-cell-depleted T cells, or PBMCs; the material itself was cDNA or gDNA.

Methods used by the authors: Reference gene primers were amplified, and this amplification served to estimate nucleated cell counts. Libraries were prepared by immunoSEQ multiplex PCR; TCRdb keeps only in-frame clonotypes and omits some of them. That table gives V, J and clone size, and the DNA gave D and trimming. The sample records a few hundred thousand clones, 65% to 85% being singletons. J is TRBJ2-5 and V is TRBV7-2, with D perhaps matching TRBD1 (7 bases). The receptor's source is a human donor in a cohort sampled during active COVID-19. What was sequenced was peripheral blood. Written as DNA, the CDR3 is TGTGCCAGCAGCGGAGACAGGGAGGAAGAGACCCAGTACTTC. Translation gives CASSGDREEETQYF.